Presented here are 5 T cell receptor beta chains from one specimen sequenced in a study of cytomegalovirus exposure and HLA in healthy donors. The primer mix had 60 Vbeta and 13 Jbeta primers. Sequencing used immunoSEQ multiplex PCR; TCRdb keeps in-frame clones, though not all of them. The sample lists about 170,000 clones; 85% were seen once. Specimen: PBMCs. The receptors originated from a boy aged 2-15 years in good health and CMV-seronegative.

The chain joins TRBV11-2 to TRBJ2-2, with 14 positions matching TRBD2. Germline CDR1 SGHAT, CDR2 FQNNGV. The J segment lost 1 base and the V segment lost 1 base, leaving 2 bases of the junction unmatched. The CDR3 runs to 18 residues. CDR3 in amino acids: CASSLGLAGGRNTGELFF. In DNA form, the CDR3 reads TGTGCCAGCAGCTTAGGACTAGCGGGGGGGCGGAACACCGGGGAGCTGTTTTTT.

The chain links TRBV7-9 to TRBJ1-1; D is unresolved. V lost 4 bases, J lost 7 bases, and 16 bases lay in between. Per the germline V gene, CDR1 is SEHNR and CDR2 is FQNEAQ (reference sequence). CDR3 length: 14 amino acids. As DNA, the CDR3 is TGTGCCAGCAGCTCCCCTCCGCTCCGGGGTGAAGCTTTCTTT. Its translation is CASSSPPLRGEAFF.

The gene calls are TRBV28 and TRBJ1-2; D is uncertain. The CDR3 runs to 14 residues. Germline V gives CDR1 MDHEN, CDR2 SYDVKM. Trimming removed 5 bases at V and 7 bases at J, with 17 bases between. This chain's CDR3 is CASSVTNGVRGYTF. The CDR3 DNA sequence: TGTGCCAGCAGTGTTACGAACGGGGTTCGTGGCTACACCTTC.

The chain links TRBV5-4 to TRBJ2-1, with D maybe TRBD2 (6 bases). Germline CDR1 reads SGHNT; CDR2 reads YYREEE (reference sequence). Trimming took off 3 bases at V and 2 bases at J, with 12 bases between the two ends. CDR3 length equals 15 residues. CDR3 residues: CASSWTTSTYNEQFF. CDR3 in DNA: TGTGCCAGCAGCTGGACTACAAGTACCTACAATGAGCAGTTCTTC. Using reference TRBV5-4 and TRBJ2-1 for the parts outside the CDR3, the full variable domain is ETGVTQSPTHLIKTRGQQVTLRCSSQSGHNTVSWYQQALGQGPQFIFQYYREEENGRGNFPPRFSGLQFPNYSSELNVNALELDDSALYLCASSWTTSTYNEQFFGPGTRLTVL.

The chain couples TRBV18 to TRBJ1-1; D uncertain. V was clipped by 3 bases and J by 1 base, with 9 bases between them. Germline CDR1 is KGHSH and CDR2 is LQKENI. This CDR3 is built from 14 residues. This chain's CDR3 is CASSPGIANTEAFF. Here the CDR3 DNA reads TGTGCCAGCTCACCCGGGATTGCGAACACTGAAGCTTTCTTT.